This T cell receptor (beta chain) stems from a study of Graves' ophthalmopathy and Graves' hyperthyroidism. Amplified TCR beta CDR3 regions were obtained using RNA transcripts as template. A first-round RT-PCR used HTBI primers, followed by a second-round multiplex PCR. One entry per CDR3 protein results from TCRdb running MiXCR on the multiplex PCR reads. The sample comprises approximately 37,000 distinct CDR3 sequences, under 65% of which are singletons, and more than 15% rests with the top ten. Ineligible for inclusion were patients with other autoimmune diseases, uncontrolled infections, pregnancy or lactation. This clonotype showed up many times. The antigen remains undetermined. Overall study results and limits: Sensitivity of about 90% and specificity of 65% to 83% were achieved when a 13-signature model separated ophthalmopathy from stable hyperthyroidism.

This CDR3 has 13 residues. Trimming cost V 6 bases and J 8 bases; bases outside gene matches: 10. Germline assignment: CDR1 DFQATT and CDR2 SNEGSKA (reference sequence). The sequence derives from an adult man with Graves' ophthalmopathy. The sequencing sample was made of peripheral blood. This chain joins TRBV20-1 and TRBJ1-3; TRBD1 matches at 7 bases. In DNA form, the CDR3 reads TGCAGTGCGAGACACAGGGGATTGGACACCATATATTTT. Residues: CSARHRGLDTIYF.